This TCR beta chain was sequenced for a study of long-term antiretroviral therapy in people with HIV. The wider study: Of all samples, the earliest predate the 2015 immediate-ART recommendation by about a decade. Study findings and constraints: Blood dating 2004 to 2017 may reflect older ART regimens.

The CDR3 consists of 12 residues. Deletions cut 6 bases from V and 1 base from J, with 6 bases between. Germline-derived CDR1 and CDR2 are LNHDA and SQIVND (reference sequence). Turning to this clone: What it recognizes is unknown.

The study drew at least one pre-ART and at least two post-ART PBMC samples from every donor. It was version v3.0 of the immunoSEQ assay that was run at survey level. Some clones are missing from TCRdb's copy, which holds only in-frame ones; the method was immunoSEQ multiplex PCR. The table has 20,000 to 30,000 clones, 81% seen once. The J gene is TRBJ1-1, the V gene TRBV19, with D perhaps TRBD1 (6 bases). This TCR came from a young man with HIV. Specimen: unsorted PBMCs, collected 4.4 years after starting antiretroviral therapy. CDR3 bases: TGTGCCAGTAGGACAGGGAACACTGAAGCTTTCTTT. This sequence encodes CASRTGNTEAFF. Together with reference TRBV19 and TRBJ1-1, the CDR3 gives the full variable domain: DGGITQSPKYLFRKEGQNVTLSCEQNLNHDAMYWYRQDPGQGLRLIYYSQIVNDFQKGDIAEGYSVSREKKESFPLTVTSAQKNPTAFYLCASRTGNTEAFFGQGTRLTVV.